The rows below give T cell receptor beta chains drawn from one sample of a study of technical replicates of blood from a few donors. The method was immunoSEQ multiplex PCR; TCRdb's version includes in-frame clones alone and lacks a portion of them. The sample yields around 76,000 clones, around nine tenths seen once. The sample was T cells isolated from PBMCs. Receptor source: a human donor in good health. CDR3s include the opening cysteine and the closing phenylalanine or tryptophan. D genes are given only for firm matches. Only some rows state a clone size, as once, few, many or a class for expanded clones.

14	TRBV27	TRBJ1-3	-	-	CASSLSGAGNTIYF	TGTGCCAGCAGTTTATCAGGGGCTGGAAACACCATATATTTT
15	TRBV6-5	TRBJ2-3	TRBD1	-	CASSYSGTAADTQYF	TGTGCCAGCAGTTACTCGGGGACAGCGGCAGATACGCAGTATTTT
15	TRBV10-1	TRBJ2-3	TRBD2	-	CASSEIAGGAATQYF	TGCGCCAGCAGTGAGATAGCGGGGGGGGCGGCTACGCAGTATTTT
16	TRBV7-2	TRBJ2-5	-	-	CASSVPNRDPEETQYF	TGTGCCAGCAGCGTTCCTAACAGGGACCCCGAAGAGACCCAGTACTTC
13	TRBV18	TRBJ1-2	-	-	CASSPRKSDGYTF	TGTGCCAGCTCACCGAGAAAGAGCGATGGCTACACCTTC
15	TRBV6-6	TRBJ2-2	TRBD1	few	CASSYANRGAGELFF	TGTGCCAGCAGTTACGCGAACAGGGGCGCCGGGGAGCTGTTTTTT
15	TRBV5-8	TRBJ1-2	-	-	CASSLVFGSSYGYTF	TGTGCCAGCAGCTTGGTGTTTGGTAGCAGCTATGGCTACACCTTC
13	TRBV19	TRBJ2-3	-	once	CASRTGGTDTQYF	TGTGCCAGTAGGACGGGGGGCACAGATACGCAGTATTTT
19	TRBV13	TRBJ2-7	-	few	CASSLSLGRGNPINYEQYF	TGTGCCAGCAGCCTCTCCCTCGGCAGGGGAAACCCAATTAACTACGAGCAGTACTTC
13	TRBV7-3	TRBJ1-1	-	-	CASSRQLNTEAFF	TGTGCCAGCAGCCGACAGCTGAACACTGAAGCTTTCTTT
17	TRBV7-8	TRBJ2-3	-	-	CASSLAFGVRPTDTQYF	TGTGCCAGCAGCTTAGCGTTCGGTGTCAGGCCCACAGATACGCAGTATTTT
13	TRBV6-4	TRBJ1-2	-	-	CASSGRTAYGYTF	TGTGCCAGCAGTGGACGGACAGCCTATGGCTACACCTTC
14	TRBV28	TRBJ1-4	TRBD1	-	CASSSGTGAEKLFF	TGTGCCAGCAGTTCCGGGACAGGGGCGGAAAAACTGTTTTTT
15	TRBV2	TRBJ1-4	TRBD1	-	CATASQGQGAGKLFF	TGTGCCACCGCCTCTCAGGGACAGGGGGCAGGGAAACTGTTTTTT
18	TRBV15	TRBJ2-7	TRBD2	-	CATSRDLLGTSGPYEQYF	TGTGCCACCAGCAGAGATCTCCTGGGGACTAGCGGACCCTACGAGCAGTACTTC
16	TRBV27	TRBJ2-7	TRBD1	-	CASSRTPGQGVYEQYF	TGTGCCAGCAGTAGGACCCCGGGACAGGGGGTCTACGAGCAGTACTTC
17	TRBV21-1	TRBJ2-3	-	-	CASSKGPSGSGADTQYF	TGTGCCAGCAGCAAAGGCCCTAGCGGGAGCGGGGCAGATACGCAGTATTTT
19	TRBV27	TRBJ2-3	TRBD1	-	CASSYIPMTGTLRADTQYF	TGTGCCAGCAGTTATATCCCGATGACAGGGACCTTAAGGGCAGATACGCAGTATTTT
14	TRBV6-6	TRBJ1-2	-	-	CASSYSEGIYGYTF	TGTGCCAGCAGTTACTCGGAGGGAATCTATGGCTACACCTTC
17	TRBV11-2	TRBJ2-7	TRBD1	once	CASSLLAGTGLSYEQYF	TGTGCCAGCAGCCTCCTGGCCGGGACAGGGCTCTCCTACGAGCAGTACTTC
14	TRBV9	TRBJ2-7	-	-	CASSVSPRDYEQYF	TGTGCCAGCAGCGTCTCGCCGCGGGATTACGAGCAGTACTTC
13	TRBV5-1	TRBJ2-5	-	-	CASSFGGEETQYF	TGCGCCAGCAGCTTCGGGGGAGAAGAGACCCAGTACTTC
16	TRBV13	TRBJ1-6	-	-	CASSSQGSTYNSPLHF	TGTGCCAGCAGCTCACAGGGTTCAACCTATAATTCACCCCTCCACTTT
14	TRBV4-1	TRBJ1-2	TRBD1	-	CASSPMGQGDGYTF	TGCGCCAGCAGCCCGATGGGACAGGGGGATGGCTACACCTTC
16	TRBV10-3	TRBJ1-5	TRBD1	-	CAISESRGLRNQPQHF	TGTGCCATCAGTGAGTCAAGGGGGCTACGCAATCAGCCCCAGCATTTT
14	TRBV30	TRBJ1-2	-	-	CAWSVLRGEGGYTF	TGTGCCTGGAGTGTACTAAGGGGCGAAGGGGGCTACACCTTC
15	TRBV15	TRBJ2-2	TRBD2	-	CATSRVAGGPGELFF	TGTGCCACCAGCAGAGTAGCGGGAGGGCCCGGGGAGCTGTTTTTT
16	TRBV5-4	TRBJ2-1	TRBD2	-	CASSLAVAGGYNEQFF	TGTGCCAGCAGCTTGGCCGTAGCGGGGGGATACAATGAGCAGTTCTTC
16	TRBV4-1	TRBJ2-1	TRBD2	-	CASSVRSGLNYNEQFF	TGCGCCAGCAGCGTACGATCGGGACTAAACTACAATGAGCAGTTCTTC
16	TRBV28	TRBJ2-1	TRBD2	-	CASSKGRLAGQNEQFF	TGTGCCAGCAGTAAGGGCCGACTAGCGGGACAAAATGAGCAGTTCTTC
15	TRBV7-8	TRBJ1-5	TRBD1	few	CASSVKGQANQPQHF	TGTGCCAGCAGCGTGAAAGGACAGGCCAATCAGCCCCAGCATTTT